These 18 T cell receptor beta chains share one sample of origin, sequenced in a study of T cell responses to AZD1222 COVID-19 vaccine. Using immunoSEQ multiplex PCR, the repertoire was profiled, and TCRdb retains in-frame clones only, with some absent. The sample contains about 100,000 clones, about 82% of which appear only once. The sample in question was peripheral blood, obtained on day 0 of AZD1222 vaccination. Every receptor here comes from an adult in good health.

The chain has TRBV7-3 and TRBJ1-1; 9 positions match TRBD1. CDR1 and CDR2 from the germline V gene are SGHTA and FQGTGA. The CDR3 extends over 14 amino acids. Losses at the gene ends were 3 bases for V and 5 bases for J; bases not matched to a gene: 4. CDR3 sequence: CASSLGQGNTEAFF. The DNA for the CDR3 is TGTGCCAGCAGCTTGGGACAGGGAAATACTGAAGCTTTCTTT.

This clone was counted a single time. J is TRBJ2-7 and V is TRBV7-6; 12 positions match TRBD2. The V segment lost 4 bases and the J segment 0 bases; nucleotides outside the gene matches: 10. Per germline, CDR1 SGHVS and CDR2 FNYEAQ. This CDR3 has 18 residues. CDR3 amino acids: CASSSAGTSGPSSYEQYF. CDR3 bases: TGTGCCAGCAGCTCTGCCGGGACTAGCGGGCCTAGCTCCTACGAGCAGTACTTC.

J is TRBJ2-5 and V is TRBV7-2, with 8 nucleotides matching TRBD2. Per the germline V gene, CDR1 is SGHTA and CDR2 is FQGNSA. V lost 5 bases and J lost 2; bases outside the gene matches: 7. The CDR3 consists of 15 residues. The DNA for the CDR3 is TGTGCCAGCAGCATCCGACTAGCGCAGCAAGAGACCCAGTACTTC. As protein: CASSIRLAQQETQYF.

This chain joins TRBV27 and TRBJ2-7; tentatively, D is TRBD2 (6 bases). The germline V and J ends were trimmed by 6 bases and 3 bases, with 12 bases remaining between them. CDR1 and CDR2 (germline): MNHEY, SMNVEV (reference sequence). The CDR3 is 13 residues long. DNA for the CDR3: TGTGCCAGCAGGCGGGAACAGTACTACGAGCAGTACTTC. The encoded protein is CASRREQYYEQYF.

The chain's CDR3 is CASSYPPGQVNEKLFF. The CDR3 DNA reads as TGTGCCAGCAGTTACCCACCGGGACAGGTTAATGAAAAACTGTTTTTT. V usage is TRBV6-2 or TRBV6-3 and J usage is TRBJ1-4, with TRBD1 matching 8 bases. Germline lookup yields CDR1 MNHEY and CDR2 SVGEGT. With V trimmed by 2 bases and J by 4 bases, 6 bases remained unmatched. There are 16 residues in the CDR3.

This clone came up a few times. The CDR3 DNA reads TGCAGCGTTGAACCCAACTATGGCTACACCTTC. As protein: CSVEPNYGYTF. The chain links TRBV29-1 to TRBJ1-2, with unresolved D. V shed 2 bases and J shed 2 bases, with 3 bases lying between them. The CDR3 loop spans 11 amino acids. Per the germline V gene, CDR1 is SQVTM and CDR2 is ANQGSEA. The full variable domain, completed using reference TRBV29-1 and TRBJ1-2, is SAVISQKPSRDICQRGTSLTIQCQVDSQVTMMFWYRQQPGQSLTLIATANQGSEATYESGFVIDKFPISRPNLTFSTLTVSNMSPEDSSIYLCSVEPNYGYTFGSGTRLTVV.

This chain connects TRBV29-1 to TRBJ2-1; D could derive from TRBD1 or TRBD2 (6 bases each). With 1 base removed from V and 5 bases from J, the gap between germline ends came to 15 bases. There are 15 residues in the CDR3. Germline CDR1 SQVTM, CDR2 ANQGSEA. The DNA for the CDR3 is TGCAGCGTTGAAGGGAGGGGGGATACTGACAATGAGCAGTTCTTC. Protein sequence: CSVEGRGDTDNEQFF.

This rearrangement joins TRBV6-2 or TRBV6-3 to TRBJ1-5, with 7 bases lining up with TRBD1. V dropped 5 bases and J dropped 4; count of bases not matched to a gene: 5. Per the germline V gene, CDR1 is MNHEY and CDR2 is SVGEGT. CDR3 length: 14 amino acids. The CDR3, as DNA: TGTGCCAGCAGTCCGGGACAGACGAATCAGCCCCAGCATTTT. Encoded protein: CASSPGQTNQPQHF.

The chain is built from TRBV4-1 and TRBJ2-7, with D possibly being TRBD1 (5 bases). V gave up 1 base and J gave up 3 bases, with 13 bases separating them. CDR3 length equals 15 residues. Germline V lookup: CDR1 MGHRA, CDR2 YSYEKL. CDR3 bases: TGCGCCAGCAGCCAAGTGTTTGGGGCCTACTACGAGCAGTACTTC. The encoded protein is CASSQVFGAYYEQYF.

The V and J genes are TRBV10-1 and TRBJ2-4; D remains ambiguous. V lost 2 bases to trimming and J lost 0 bases, with 8 bases between them. CDR1 is WNHNN and CDR2 is SYGVQD in the germline V gene (reference sequence). CDR3 length: 15 amino acids. The CDR3 DNA is TGCGCCAGCAGTGAGGATCAACTAGCCAAAAACATTCAGTACTTC. Translated: CASSEDQLAKNIQYF.

The chain joins TRBV13 to TRBJ2-5; 14 nucleotides line up with TRBD2. The germline V gene has CDR1 PRHDT and CDR2 FYEKMQ (reference sequence). This CDR3 is built from 18 residues. J lost 4 bases, V lost 3 bases, and 10 bases had no gene match. This CDR3 is CASSFRLAGGLGRETQYF. The DNA of the CDR3 is TGTGCCAGCAGCTTCAGACTAGCGGGAGGGTTAGGGCGAGAGACCCAGTACTTC.

The chain combines TRBV29-1 with TRBJ2-3, with D unclear. Germline V gene data show CDR1 as SQVTM and CDR2 as ANQGSEA. V was pared by 1 base and J by 4 bases, with 3 bases between. The CDR3 has 11 amino acids. CDR3 nucleotide sequence: TGCAGCGTTGAAGTATCAGATACGCAGTATTTT. The encoded protein is CSVEVSDTQYF.

The V call is TRBV7-3, the J call TRBJ2-5; D gene unclear. The germline V gene has CDR1 SGHTA and CDR2 FQGTGA. Trimming removed 0 bases at V and 5 bases at J, with 10 bases between. The CDR3 consists of 14 residues. The CDR3 reads CASSLTGTKETQYF. DNA for the CDR3: TGTGCCAGCAGCTTAACAGGAACGAAGGAGACCCAGTACTTC.

About this clone itself: Different DNA sequences within this sample yield the same CDR3. As DNA, the CDR3 is TGTGCCAGCAGGTACCCCACCGGGACAGGGAGGACCGGGGAGCTGTTTTTT. It translates to CASRYPTGTGRTGELFF. The chain combines TRBV28 with TRBJ2-2, with TRBD1 identical over 9 bases. V gave up 6 bases and J gave up 5 bases; unmatched junction bases: 13. The germline CDR1 and CDR2 sequences are MDHEN and SYDVKM. The CDR3 totals 17 residues.

This chain links TRBV4-3 with TRBJ2-3; no firm D call. The CDR3 totals 13 residues. CDR1 is LGHNA, CDR2 YSLEER, per germline. V was pared by 6 bases and J by 2 bases, with 9 bases between. CDR3 region: CASSPYVTDTQYF. The CDR3 DNA follows: TGCGCCAGCAGTCCCTATGTCACAGATACGCAGTATTTT.

This chain joins TRBV5-6 and TRBJ2-7; possible D gene TRBD1, 6 bases. Germline values: CDR1 SGHDT, CDR2 YYEEEE. The V and J ends lost 4 bases and 2 bases respectively, with 16 bases between them. The CDR3 extends over 15 amino acids. CDR3: CASSLKGDGTYEQYF. CDR3 nucleotides: TGTGCCAGCAGCCTGAAGGGGGACGGTACCTACGAGCAGTACTTC.

V is TRBV6-5 and J is TRBJ1-1; possibly TRBD1 for D (5 bases). V was clipped by 8 bases and J by 2 bases, with 12 bases between them. The CDR3 loop spans 13 amino acids. The germline CDR1 and CDR2 sequences are MNHEY and SVGAGI. The CDR3 nucleotides are TGTGCCAGCGGGACCGTCACCAACACTGAAGCTTTCTTT. Translating gives CASGTVTNTEAFF.

The chain joins TRBV3-1 (or the pseudogene TRBV3-2) to TRBJ1-3, with 8 bases fitting TRBD1. This CDR3 region has 16 residues. Germline V gene sequence: CDR1 LGHDT, CDR2 YNNKEL (reference sequence). Unmatched junction bases numbered 9, after V lost 5 bases and J lost 3 bases. The CDR3 region has the DNA TGTGCCAGCAGCAGTAACGACAGGGGCCATGGAAACACCATATATTTT. It yields the protein CASSSNDRGHGNTIYF.